This T cell receptor beta chain is from a study of blood T cell repertoires in COVID-19. Overall study: Spain, Italy and the United States supplied samples that represented acute and convalescent COVID-19. PBMCs, B-cell-depleted T cells, or T cells were the source of the cDNA or gDNA that made up the material.

CDR3 length: 15 amino acids. Germline lookup yields CDR1 SGHTA and CDR2 FQGTGA. J was trimmed by 3 bases and V by 2 bases; bases with no gene match: 5. Per the original data handling: Scientists estimated how many nucleated cells there were by amplifying reference gene primers. Using immunoSEQ multiplex PCR, the repertoire was profiled, and TCRdb retains in-frame clones only, with some absent. Clone size and the V and J calls come from that table; the DNA yielded D and trimming. The sample gives about 180,000 clones, 83% of which show up once; more than 1.5% is in the top ten. This chain connects TRBV7-3 to TRBJ2-3; 7 nucleotides agree with TRBD1. The clonotype was recovered from a human donor in a cohort sampled during active COVID-19. The sample was peripheral blood. CDR3 protein: CASSLEGALTDTQYF. The CDR3 nucleotides read TGTGCCAGCAGCTTAGAGGGGGCGTTAACAGATACGCAGTATTTT.